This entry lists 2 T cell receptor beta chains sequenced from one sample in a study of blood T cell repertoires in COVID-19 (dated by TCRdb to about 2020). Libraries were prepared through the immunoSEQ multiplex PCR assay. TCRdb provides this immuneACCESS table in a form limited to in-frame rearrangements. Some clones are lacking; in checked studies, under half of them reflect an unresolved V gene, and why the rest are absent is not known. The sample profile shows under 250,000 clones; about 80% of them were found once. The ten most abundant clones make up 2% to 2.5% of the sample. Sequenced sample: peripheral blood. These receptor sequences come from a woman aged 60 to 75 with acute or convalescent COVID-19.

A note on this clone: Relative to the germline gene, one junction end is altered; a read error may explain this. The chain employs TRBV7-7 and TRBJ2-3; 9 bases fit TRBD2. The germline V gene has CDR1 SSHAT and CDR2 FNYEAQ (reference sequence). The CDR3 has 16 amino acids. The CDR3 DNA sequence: TGTGCTAGCAGCTCCGGGACTAGCCACCCCACAGATACGCAGTATTTT. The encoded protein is CASSSGTSHPTDTQYF. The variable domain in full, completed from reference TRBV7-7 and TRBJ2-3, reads GAGVSQSPRYKVTKRGQDVTLRCDPISSHATLYWYQQALGQGPEFLTYFNYEAQPDKSGLPSDRFSAERPEGSISTLTIQRTEQRDSAMYRCASSSGTSHPTDTQYFGPGTRLTVL.

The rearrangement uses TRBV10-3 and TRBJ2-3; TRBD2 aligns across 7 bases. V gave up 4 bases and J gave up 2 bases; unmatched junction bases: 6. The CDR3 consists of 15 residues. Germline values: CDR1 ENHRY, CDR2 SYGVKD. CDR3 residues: CAISGLGGNTDTQYF. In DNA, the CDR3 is TGTGCCATCAGTGGATTGGGGGGGAACACAGATACGCAGTATTTT.